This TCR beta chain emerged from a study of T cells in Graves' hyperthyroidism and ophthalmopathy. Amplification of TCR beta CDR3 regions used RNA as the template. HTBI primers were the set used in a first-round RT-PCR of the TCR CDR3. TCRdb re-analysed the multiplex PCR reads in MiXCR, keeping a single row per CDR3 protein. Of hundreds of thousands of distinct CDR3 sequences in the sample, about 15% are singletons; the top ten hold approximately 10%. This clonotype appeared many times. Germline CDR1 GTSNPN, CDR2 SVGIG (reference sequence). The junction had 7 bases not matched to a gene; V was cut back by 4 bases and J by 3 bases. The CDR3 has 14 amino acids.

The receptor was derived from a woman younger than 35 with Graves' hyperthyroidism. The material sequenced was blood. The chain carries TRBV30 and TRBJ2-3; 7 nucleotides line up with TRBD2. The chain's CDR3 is CAWTSGEGTDTQYF. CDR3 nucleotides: TGTGCCTGGACCAGCGGGGAAGGGACAGATACGCAGTATTTT.